This is a list of T cell receptor beta chains from one sample in a study of neurological immune-mediated disorders. TCRdb analysed the 5' RACE reads with MiXCR anew, one entry per CDR3 protein. Among approximately 16,000 distinct CDR3 sequences listed, less than 25% were seen once. Source material: PBMCs. These TCRs come from a man in his forties or fifties in good health. Both conserved end residues are part of each CDR3. The D gene is left open where the match is weak. Clone size, where shown, is once, few, many, or a class for clones that have expanded.

TRBV20-1	TRBJ1-5	14	many	TRBD1	TGCAGTGCTCATGACAGGGGGAGCAATCAGCCCCAGCATTTT	CSAHDRGSNQPQHF
TRBV18	TRBJ1-2	16	.	.	TGTGCCAGCTCACCAGGACGGTTTATTCTCAACTATGGCTACACCTTC	CASSPGRFILNYGYTF
TRBV7-2	TRBJ1-2	15	many	.	TGTGCCAGCAGCTTTTCAACTGGACAGATGGGGGGCTACACCTTC	CASSFSTGQMGGYTF
TRBV10-3	TRBJ1-1	15	.	TRBD1	TGTGCCATCAGTGAACTTGACAGGGGGTCGACTGAAGCTTTCTTT	CAISELDRGSTEAFF
TRBV6-5	TRBJ2-7	12	medium-sized	TRBD2	TGTGCCAGCAGTGCGAGAGCGGGAGGGCAGTACTTC	CASSARAGGQYF
TRBV20-1	TRBJ2-7	12	medium-sized	.	TGCAGTGCTTACCGGGGGAGGTTCGAGCAGTACTTC	CSAYRGRFEQYF
TRBV5-1	TRBJ2-7	16	.	.	TGCGCCAGCAGCTCGACCGCCGGGACGACCTCACTGGAGCAGTACTTC	CASSSTAGTTSLEQYF
TRBV10-3	TRBJ1-3	17	.	.	TGTGCCATCAGTGAGAGGCAAGGGTTTAGCTCTGGAAACACCATATATTTT	CAISERQGFSSGNTIYF
TRBV7-9	TRBJ2-7	15	.	.	TGTGCCAGCAGCTTAGAGGCTGGGCGATCCTACGAGCAGTACTTC	CASSLEAGRSYEQYF
TRBV4-1	TRBJ1-5	13	.	.	TGCGCCAGCAGCCAATTCTCGCAACAGCCCCAGCATTTT	CASSQFSQQPQHF
TRBV20-1	TRBJ2-7	14	.	.	TGCAGTGCTAGGGACTTCCGGGACCCCTACGAGCAGTACTTC	CSARDFRDPYEQYF
TRBV7-2	TRBJ1-2	13	many	.	TGTGCCAGCAGCTTGGGGGGCGCGGAAGGCTACACCTTC	CASSLGGAEGYTF
TRBV29-1	TRBJ2-6	18	many	TRBD1	TGCAGCGTTGAAGATTTCCCAGGGGGCCAGGCTGGGGCCAACGTCCTGACTTTC	CSVEDFPGGQAGANVLTF
TRBV29-1	TRBJ2-1	13	many	.	TGCAGCGTTGTTATTCCCCCCCACCATGAGCAGTTCTTC	CSVVIPPHHEQFF
TRBV13	TRBJ2-7	13	.	TRBD2	TGTGACAGCAGCGTTAGCGGGAGATACGAGCAGTACTTC	CDSSVSGRYEQYF
TRBV28	TRBJ2-7	13	medium-sized	.	TGTGCCAGCAACGCCGGGGGCCCCTACGAGCAGTACTTC	CASNAGGPYEQYF